Shown below are 6 T cell receptor beta chains from a single sample sequenced in a study of cytomegalovirus exposure and HLA in healthy donors. TCRdb's table, derived via immunoSEQ multiplex PCR, lists solely in-frame clones and lacks some. Of under 300,000 clones in the sample, nearly 90% were seen once. Sequenced: PBMCs. These receptors originate from a woman between 18 and 29 years old in good health and CMV-seronegative.

The rearrangement joins TRBV6-5 to TRBJ1-1; no clear D. Trimming shortened V by 0 bases and J by 3 bases, and 14 bases separated the two germline ends. This CDR3 has 16 amino acids. The germline V gene has CDR1 MNHEY and CDR2 SVGAGI. The CDR3 DNA sequence: TGTGCCAGCAGTTACTCCGGTTCGGGGTTGGACACTGAAGCTTTCTTT. Residues: CASSYSGSGLDTEAFF.

The rearrangement uses TRBV9 and TRBJ2-7; tentative D call: TRBD1 (6 bases). The CDR3 is 15 residues long. Trimming pared 0 bases from V and 0 bases from J, leaving 10 bases between. The germline V gene has CDR1 SGDLS and CDR2 YYNGEE. The CDR3 nucleotides are TGTGCCAGCAGCGTAGGTGGGGGCCACTCCTACGAGCAGTACTTC. Protein sequence: CASSVGGGHSYEQYF.

The chain carries TRBV27 and TRBJ1-5, with D perhaps matching TRBD1 (6 bases). Trimming stripped 4 bases from V and 4 bases from J, with 8 bases between. Looked up from germline, CDR1 is MNHEY and CDR2 is SMNVEV (reference sequence). The CDR3 spans 13 residues. The DNA for the CDR3 is TGTGCCAGCAGTTCGGACAGAAATCAGCCCCAGCATTTT. Its protein product is CASSSDRNQPQHF.

The CDR3 DNA reads as TGTGCCAGCTCCCCTGCCGGCGGGGCAGAGACCCAGTACTTC. This gives the protein CASSPAGGAETQYF. The chain combines TRBV18 with TRBJ2-5; perhaps TRBD2 as D (6 bases). V lost 6 bases and J lost 4, with 15 bases in between. The CDR3 consists of 14 residues. Per the germline V gene, CDR1 is KGHSH and CDR2 is LQKENI.

This chain joins TRBV6-6 and TRBJ1-5, with 8 positions matching TRBD1. V dropped 6 bases and J dropped 1; count of bases not matched to a gene: 2. Germline V gives CDR1 MNHNY, CDR2 SVGAGI (reference sequence). The CDR3 length is 14 residues. In DNA form, the CDR3 reads TGTGCCAGCAGACAGGGGGGGAGCAATCAGCCCCAGCATTTT. Protein: CASRQGGSNQPQHF.

This CDR3 reads CASSLERFGEQYV. The CDR3 nucleotides read TGTGCCAGCAGCTTAGAGAGGTTTGGCGAGCAGTACGTC. V and J are TRBV13 and TRBJ2-7; D gene ambiguous. Germline V lookup: CDR1 PRHDT, CDR2 FYEKMQ (reference sequence). The CDR3 sequence is 13 residues long. V lost 1 base and J 6 bases, leaving 10 bases between the germline ends.